The 15 T cell receptor beta chains in this list originate from one sample, sequenced in a study of T cells in Graves' hyperthyroidism and ophthalmopathy. Amplification of TCR beta CDR3 regions was performed using RNA transcripts as template. The HTBI primer set served for first-round RT-PCR of the TCR CDR3. TCRdb reprocessed the multiplex PCR reads with MiXCR, giving one entry per CDR3 protein. The data show around 300,000 distinct CDR3 sequences, with about 14% seen just once and 6.5% to 10% held by the top ten. Sequencing used blood. The receptors shown here come from a woman aged 25 to 39 with Graves' hyperthyroidism that later progressed to Graves' ophthalmopathy.

The chain links TRBV7-2 to TRBJ1-3, with D unresolved. The V gene's germline CDR1 is SGHTA and CDR2 FQGNSA. V dropped 1 base and J dropped 0 bases, with 4 bases sitting between them. The CDR3 has 14 residues. In nucleotides, the CDR3 is TGTGCCAGCAGCTTAGATCCCTCTGGAAACACCATATATTTT. This encodes CASSLDPSGNTIYF.

This clonotype was seen ten or more times. The chain has TRBV24-1 and TRBJ1-5; D ambiguous. Trimming left V 2 bases short and J 7 bases short, with 11 bases between. The length of the CDR3 is 14 residues. The V gene's germline CDR1 is KGHDR and CDR2 SFDVKD. The CDR3 nucleotides read TGTGCCACCAGTGATTCCCCTGGGTCCCAGCCCCAGCATTTT. This encodes CATSDSPGSQPQHF.

Ten or more counts support this clonotype. V and J are TRBV7-2 and TRBJ2-7; 8 nucleotides agree with TRBD2. The CDR3 runs to 15 residues. The germline CDR1 and CDR2 sequences are SGHTA and FQGNSA. V lost 3 bases to trimming and J lost 2 bases; unmatched junction nucleotides: 6. CDR3 loop: CASSFYSGNTYEQYF. The CDR3 DNA reads TGTGCCAGCAGCTTCTATAGCGGGAACACCTACGAGCAGTACTTC.

This clonotype was picked up many times. The chain uses TRBV6-2 or TRBV6-3 and TRBJ2-3; 14 bases fit TRBD2. Germline loops: CDR1 MNHEY, CDR2 SVGEGT. V gave up 6 bases and J gave up 0 bases; unmatched junction bases: 14. This CDR3 spans 20 amino acids. The CDR3: CASRDRLAGGPNRSTDTQYF. CDR3 bases: TGTGCCAGCAGGGACCGACTAGCGGGAGGGCCTAATCGCAGCACAGATACGCAGTATTTT.

In its sample, this clonotype was seen many times. This chain uses TRBV20-1 with TRBJ2-1; 8 nucleotides line up with TRBD2. CDR3 length equals 18 residues. V was clipped by 0 bases and J by 0 bases; unmatched bases: 10. Germline values: CDR1 DFQATT, CDR2 SNEGSKA (reference sequence). In DNA form, the CDR3 reads TGCAGTGCTAGAGATCTACTAGCGGTTACGAGCTCCTACAATGAGCAGTTCTTC. Translating gives CSARDLLAVTSSYNEQFF.

As concerns this clonotype: This may stem from a read error, because a much larger clone lies one nucleotide away. V is TRBV27 and J is TRBJ1-5; 7 bases fit TRBD1. Germline V gene data show CDR1 as MNHEY and CDR2 as SMNVEV (reference sequence). This CDR3 is built from 15 residues. The chain's CDR3 is CASGFMQGGNQPQHF. The CDR3 DNA reads as TGTGCCAGCGGTTTCATGCAGGGGGGGAATCAGCCCCAGCATTTT.

This clonotype has a count of ten or more. V usage is TRBV7-9 and J usage is TRBJ1-2; weak D call: TRBD1 (6 bases). This CDR3 has 12 amino acids. The ends were cut back, 3 bases at V and 8 bases at J, with 10 bases in the middle. Germline CDR1 reads SEHNR; CDR2 reads FQNEAQ (reference sequence). The CDR3 loop reads CASSLDRGGYTF. The DNA of the CDR3 is TGTGCCAGCAGCTTGGACAGAGGGGGCTACACCTTC.

This clonotype was picked up many times. The gene calls are TRBV7-6 and TRBJ2-7; D might be TRBD1 (5 bases). The V and J ends lost 3 bases and 0 bases respectively, with 15 bases between them. From germline, CDR1 is SGHVS and CDR2 FNYEAQ. The CDR3 loop spans 16 amino acids. The CDR3 loop reads CASSFSRQGLSYEQYF. The CDR3 DNA reads as TGTGCCAGCAGCTTTTCCCGCCAGGGCCTCTCCTACGAGCAGTACTTC.

This chain uses TRBV29-1 with TRBJ2-1, with a weak D call TRBD1 (6 bases). The CDR3 contains 13 residues. Germline V lookup: CDR1 SQVTM, CDR2 ANQGSEA. V was trimmed by 3 bases and J by 4 bases, leaving 10 bases between them. CDR3 protein: CSVERGSYNEQFF. The CDR3 DNA sequence: TGCAGCGTTGAGAGGGGGTCATACAATGAGCAGTTCTTC.

J is TRBJ2-7 and V is TRBV4-1, with D perhaps TRBD1 (5 bases). With 2 bases removed from V and 2 bases from J, the gap between germline ends came to 16 bases. CDR1 and CDR2 (germline): MGHRA, YSYEKL. This CDR3 comprises 16 residues. The CDR3 region has the DNA TGCGCCAGCAGCCAACCGGGCAAAGGGGCGGCCTACGAGCAGTACTTC. It specifies CASSQPGKGAAYEQYF.

In its sample, this clonotype was seen once. This clone may be a read error of a much larger clone one base away. The genes are TRBV20-1 and TRBJ2-5, with TRBD2 matching over 8 bases. Germline V gene lookup returns CDR1 DFQATT and CDR2 SNEGSKA (reference sequence). The length of the CDR3 is 14 residues. CDR3 residues: CSAAQRELGETLYF. Here the CDR3 DNA reads TGCAGTGCCGCCCAGCGGGAGCTTGGAGAGACCCTGTACTTC.

This clonotype was seen at least ten times. The chain couples TRBV18 to TRBJ1-2; D gene uncertain. The V gene lost 3 bases and the J gene lost 3 bases, with 11 bases spanning the gap. Per germline, CDR1 KGHSH and CDR2 LQKENI. This CDR3 is 14 amino acids long. CDR3 sequence reads: CASSPTAGDYGYTF. In nucleotides, the CDR3 is TGTGCCAGCTCACCCACGGCAGGTGACTATGGCTACACCTTC.

This clonotype was detected many times. J is TRBJ1-2 and V is TRBV3-1, with no clear D. V was clipped by 0 bases and J by 0 bases, with 8 bases between them. The CDR3 spans 15 residues. In germline, CDR1 is LGHDT, CDR2 YNNKEL (reference sequence). CDR3 loop: CASSQDVTANYGYTF. In DNA form, the CDR3 reads TGTGCCAGCAGCCAAGATGTAACAGCTAACTATGGCTACACCTTC.

Ten or more counts support this clonotype. The CDR3 DNA is TGTGCCAGCAGTTACCTGGCGGGAGTCCGTGGGGCCTACGAGCAGTACTTC. Translation gives CASSYLAGVRGAYEQYF. The chain uses TRBV6-5 and TRBJ2-7; 7 bases agree with TRBD2. Germline CDR1 and CDR2: MNHEY and SVGAGI. CDR3 length: 17 residues. J gave up 2 bases and V 2 bases, and 12 bases lay outside the gene matches.

This clonotype was observed at least ten times. CDR3 region: CASSVAGLAGNEQFF. The CDR3 nucleotides are TGTGCCAGCAGTGTTGCGGGACTAGCGGGGAATGAGCAGTTCTTC. The rearrangement links TRBV28 to TRBJ2-1; 13 nucleotides align to TRBD2. The J segment lost 7 bases and the V segment lost 5 bases, leaving 5 bases of the junction unmatched. The CDR3 covers 15 residues. Per germline, CDR1 MDHEN and CDR2 SYDVKM.